This T cell receptor (beta chain) was retrieved from a study of shared clonotypes between healthy human individuals. On the study more broadly: Three plates each covered CD4 naive and memory; CD8 naive two, CD8 memory one.

Original handling: Filtering differed for immunoSEQ, which gave only junction sequences without quality scores. Method: immunoSEQ multiplex PCR; TCRdb's copy keeps in-frame clones and lacks some. The V and J calls and clone size are taken from that table; D and trimming were inferred from the DNA. The sample contains more than 2 million clones, just under 95% of which appear only once. Naive CD8 populations comprised CD45RO-negative cells positively selected for CCR7, excluding terminally differentiated effector memory CD45RA+ cells. Caucasian adults residing in Nashville, Tennessee made up all the donors. Per the germline V gene, CDR1 is MNHEY and CDR2 is SVGAGI. The V and J ends lost 6 bases and 6 bases, in that order; junction bases with no gene match: 8. The CDR3 has 14 residues.

The specimen was naive CD8+ T cells sorted from blood. The source is a man aged 18 to 35 in good health. The chain links TRBV6-5 to TRBJ2-1; 7 nucleotides agree with TRBD2. CDR3 DNA: TGTGCCAGCAGCTTACGACTAGCCTTCAATGAGCAGTTCTTC. The encoded protein is CASSLRLAFNEQFF.